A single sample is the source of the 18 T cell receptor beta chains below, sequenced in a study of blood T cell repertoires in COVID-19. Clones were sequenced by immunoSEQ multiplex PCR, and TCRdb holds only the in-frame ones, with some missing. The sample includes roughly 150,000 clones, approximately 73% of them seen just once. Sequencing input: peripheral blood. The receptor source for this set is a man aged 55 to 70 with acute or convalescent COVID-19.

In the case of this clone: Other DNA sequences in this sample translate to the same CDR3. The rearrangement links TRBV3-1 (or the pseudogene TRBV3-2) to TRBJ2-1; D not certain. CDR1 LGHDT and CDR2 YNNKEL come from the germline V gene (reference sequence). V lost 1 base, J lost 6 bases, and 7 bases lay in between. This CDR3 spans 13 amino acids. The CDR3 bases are TGTGCCAGCAGCCAAGCAGGTGGCAATGAGCAGTTCTTC. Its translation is CASSQAGGNEQFF.

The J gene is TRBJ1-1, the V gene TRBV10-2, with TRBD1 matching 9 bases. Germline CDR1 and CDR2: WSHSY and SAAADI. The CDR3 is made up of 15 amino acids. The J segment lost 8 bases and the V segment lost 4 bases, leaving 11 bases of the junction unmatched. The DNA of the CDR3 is TGCGCCAGCAGTGCCTCCCCACAGGGGGCAGGAGAAGCTTTCTTT. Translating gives CASSASPQGAGEAFF.

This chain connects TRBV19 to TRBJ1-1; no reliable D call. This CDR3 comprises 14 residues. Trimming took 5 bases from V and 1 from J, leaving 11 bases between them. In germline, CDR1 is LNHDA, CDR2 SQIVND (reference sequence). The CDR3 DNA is TGTGCCAGTAGTTTTCGGGGTAGGAACACTGAAGCTTTCTTT. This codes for CASSFRGRNTEAFF.

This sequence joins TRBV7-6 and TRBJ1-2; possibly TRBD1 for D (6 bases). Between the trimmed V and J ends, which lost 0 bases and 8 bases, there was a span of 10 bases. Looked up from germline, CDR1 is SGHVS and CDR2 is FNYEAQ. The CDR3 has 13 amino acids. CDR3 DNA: TGTGCCAGCAGCTTAGCGCGCACAGGGGGCTACACCTTC. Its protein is CASSLARTGGYTF.

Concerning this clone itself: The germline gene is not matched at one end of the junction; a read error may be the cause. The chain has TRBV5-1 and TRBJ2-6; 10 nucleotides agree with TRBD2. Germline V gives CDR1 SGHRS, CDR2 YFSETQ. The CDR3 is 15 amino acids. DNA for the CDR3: TGCGCCCGCAGCGGGGGGGAGTCTGGGGCCAACGTCCTGACTTTC. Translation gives CARSGGESGANVLTF. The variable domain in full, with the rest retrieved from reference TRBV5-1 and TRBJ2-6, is KAGVTQTPRYLIKTRGQQVTLSCSPISGHRSVSWYQQTPGQGLQFLFEYFSETQRNKGNFPGRFSGRQFSNSRSEMNVSTLELGDSALYLCARSGGESGANVLTFGAGSRLTVL.

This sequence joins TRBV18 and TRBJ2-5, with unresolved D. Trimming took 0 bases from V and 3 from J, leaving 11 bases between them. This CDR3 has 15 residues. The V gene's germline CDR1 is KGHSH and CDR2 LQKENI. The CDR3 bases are TGTGCCAGCTCACCACCAGTAACAGACAAAGAGACCCAGTACTTC. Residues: CASSPPVTDKETQYF.

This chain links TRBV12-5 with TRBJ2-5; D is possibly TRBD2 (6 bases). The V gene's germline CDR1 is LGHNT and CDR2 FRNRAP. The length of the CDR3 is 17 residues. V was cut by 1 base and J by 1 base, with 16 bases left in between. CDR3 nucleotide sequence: TGTGCTAGTGGTTTGGCCCGTCCGAGGGACTTCCAAGAGACCCAGTACTTC. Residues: CASGLARPRDFQETQYF. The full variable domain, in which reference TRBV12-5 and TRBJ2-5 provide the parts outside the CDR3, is DARVTQTPRHKVTEMGQEVTMRCQPILGHNTVFWYRQTMMQGLELLAYFRNRAPLDDSGMPKDRFSAEMPDATLATLKIQPSEPRDSAVYFCASGLARPRDFQETQYFGPGTRLLVL.

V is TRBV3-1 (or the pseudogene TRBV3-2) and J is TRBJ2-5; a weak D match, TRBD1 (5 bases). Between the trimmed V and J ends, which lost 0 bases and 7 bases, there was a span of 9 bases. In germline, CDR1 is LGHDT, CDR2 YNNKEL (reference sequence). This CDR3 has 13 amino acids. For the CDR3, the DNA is TGTGCCAGCAGCCAAGACAGGGCATCGACCCAGTACTTC. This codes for CASSQDRASTQYF.

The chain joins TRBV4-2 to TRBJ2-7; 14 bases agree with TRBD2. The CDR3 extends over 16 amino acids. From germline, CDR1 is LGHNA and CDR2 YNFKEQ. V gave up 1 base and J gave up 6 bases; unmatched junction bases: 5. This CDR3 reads CASSQAPGLAGAEQYF. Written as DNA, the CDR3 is TGTGCCAGCAGCCAAGCCCCGGGACTAGCGGGAGCCGAGCAGTACTTC.

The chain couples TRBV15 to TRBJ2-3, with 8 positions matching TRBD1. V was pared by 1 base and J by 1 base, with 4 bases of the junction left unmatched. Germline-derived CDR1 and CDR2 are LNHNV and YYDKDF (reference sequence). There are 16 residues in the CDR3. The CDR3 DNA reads TGTGCCACCAGCAGAGCCAGGGGGCTTGGCACAGATACGCAGTATTTT. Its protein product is CATSRARGLGTDTQYF.

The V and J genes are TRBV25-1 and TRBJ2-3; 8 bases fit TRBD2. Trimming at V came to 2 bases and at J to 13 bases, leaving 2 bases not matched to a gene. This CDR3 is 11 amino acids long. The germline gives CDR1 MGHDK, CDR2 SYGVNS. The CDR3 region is CASSEGLAEYF. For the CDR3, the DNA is TGTGCCAGCAGTGAAGGACTAGCCGAGTATTTT.

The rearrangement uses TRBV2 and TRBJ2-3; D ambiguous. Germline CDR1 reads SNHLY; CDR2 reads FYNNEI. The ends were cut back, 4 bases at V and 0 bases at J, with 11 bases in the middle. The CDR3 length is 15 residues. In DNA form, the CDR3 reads TGTGCCAGCAGTGTGGAGCTGACTAGCACAGATACGCAGTATTTT. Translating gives CASSVELTSTDTQYF. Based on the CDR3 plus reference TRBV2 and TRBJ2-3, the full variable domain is EPEVTQTPSHQVTQMGQEVILRCVPISNHLYFYWYRQILGQKVEFLVSFYNNEISEKSEIFDDQFSVERPDGSNFTLKIRSTKLEDSAMYFCASSVELTSTDTQYFGPGTRLTVL.

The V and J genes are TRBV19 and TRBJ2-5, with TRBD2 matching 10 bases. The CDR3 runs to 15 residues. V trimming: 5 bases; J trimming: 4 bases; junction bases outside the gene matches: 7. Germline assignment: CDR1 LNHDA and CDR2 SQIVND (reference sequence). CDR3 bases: TGTGCCAGTAGTGGAAGCGGGAGGGCCGGAGAGACCCAGTACTTC. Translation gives CASSGSGRAGETQYF.

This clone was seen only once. The chain's CDR3 is CASSLKYRGTGELFF. The CDR3 nucleotides are TGTGCCAGCAGTTTAAAGTACCGAGGCACCGGGGAGCTGTTTTTT. This rearrangement joins TRBV27 to TRBJ2-2; D gene uncertain. This CDR3 contains 15 residues. The V gene lost 2 bases and the J gene lost 4 bases, with 11 bases spanning the gap. Germline V gives CDR1 MNHEY, CDR2 SMNVEV (reference sequence).

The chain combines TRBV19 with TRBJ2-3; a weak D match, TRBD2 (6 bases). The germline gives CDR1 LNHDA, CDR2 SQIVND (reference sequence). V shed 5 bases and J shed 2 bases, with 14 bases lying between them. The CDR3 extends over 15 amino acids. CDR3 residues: CASSLFGGITDTQYF. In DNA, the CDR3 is TGTGCCAGTAGTTTATTTGGGGGGATCACAGATACGCAGTATTTT.

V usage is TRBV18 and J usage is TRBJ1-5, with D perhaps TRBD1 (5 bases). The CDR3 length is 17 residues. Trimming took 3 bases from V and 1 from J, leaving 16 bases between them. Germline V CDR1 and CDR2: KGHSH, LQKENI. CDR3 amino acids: CASSPTGGVKSNQPQHF. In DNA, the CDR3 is TGTGCCAGCTCACCCACCGGGGGGGTTAAAAGCAATCAGCCCCAGCATTTT. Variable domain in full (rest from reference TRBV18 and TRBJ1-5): NAGVMQNPRHLVRRRGQEARLRCSPMKGHSHVYWYRQLPEEGLKFMVYLQKENIIDESGMPKERFSAEFPKEGPSILRIQQVVRGDSAAYFCASSPTGGVKSNQPQHFGDGTRLSIL.

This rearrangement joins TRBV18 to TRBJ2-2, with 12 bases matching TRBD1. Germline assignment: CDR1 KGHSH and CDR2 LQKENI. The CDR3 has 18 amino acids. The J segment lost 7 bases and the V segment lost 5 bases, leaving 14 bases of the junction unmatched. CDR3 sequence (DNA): TGTGCCAGCTCATTGCGCCCGGGACAGGGGGCAGATAACGGGGAGCTGTTTTTT. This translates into CASSLRPGQGADNGELFF.

The CDR3 is CTSSCPLGGNTGELFF. For the CDR3, the DNA is TGCACCAGCAGCTGCCCCTTAGGGGGGAACACCGGGGAGCTGTTTTTT. This chain connects TRBV1 to TRBJ2-2; no check of the table's D call, TRBD1, against the DNA was made. TRBV1 is assigned pseudogene status. The CDR3 length is 16 residues.